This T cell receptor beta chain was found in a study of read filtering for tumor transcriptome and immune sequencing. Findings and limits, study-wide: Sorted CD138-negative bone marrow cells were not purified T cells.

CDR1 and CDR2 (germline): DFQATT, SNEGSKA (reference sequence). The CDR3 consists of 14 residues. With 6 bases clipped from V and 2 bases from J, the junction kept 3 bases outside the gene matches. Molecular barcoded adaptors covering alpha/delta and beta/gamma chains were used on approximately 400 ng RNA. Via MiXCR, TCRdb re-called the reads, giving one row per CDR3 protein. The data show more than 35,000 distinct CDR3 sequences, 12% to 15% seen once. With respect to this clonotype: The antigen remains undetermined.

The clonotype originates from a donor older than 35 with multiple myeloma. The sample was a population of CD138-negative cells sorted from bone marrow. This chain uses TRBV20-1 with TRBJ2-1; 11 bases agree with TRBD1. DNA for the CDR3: TGCAGTGCCCGGACAGGGGGCGCCTACAATGAGCAGTTCTTC. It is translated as CSARTGGAYNEQFF.